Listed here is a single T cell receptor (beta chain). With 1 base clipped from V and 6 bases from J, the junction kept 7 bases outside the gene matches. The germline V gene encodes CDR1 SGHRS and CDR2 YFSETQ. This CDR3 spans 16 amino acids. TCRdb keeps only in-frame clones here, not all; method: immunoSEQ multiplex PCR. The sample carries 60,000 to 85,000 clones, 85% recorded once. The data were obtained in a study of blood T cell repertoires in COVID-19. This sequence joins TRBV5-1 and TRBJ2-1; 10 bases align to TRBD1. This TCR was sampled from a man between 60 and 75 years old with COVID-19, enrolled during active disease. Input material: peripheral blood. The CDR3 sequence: CASSLSGTGDFNEQFF. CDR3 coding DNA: TGCGCCAGCAGCTTGTCCGGGACAGGGGACTTCAATGAGCAGTTCTTC.